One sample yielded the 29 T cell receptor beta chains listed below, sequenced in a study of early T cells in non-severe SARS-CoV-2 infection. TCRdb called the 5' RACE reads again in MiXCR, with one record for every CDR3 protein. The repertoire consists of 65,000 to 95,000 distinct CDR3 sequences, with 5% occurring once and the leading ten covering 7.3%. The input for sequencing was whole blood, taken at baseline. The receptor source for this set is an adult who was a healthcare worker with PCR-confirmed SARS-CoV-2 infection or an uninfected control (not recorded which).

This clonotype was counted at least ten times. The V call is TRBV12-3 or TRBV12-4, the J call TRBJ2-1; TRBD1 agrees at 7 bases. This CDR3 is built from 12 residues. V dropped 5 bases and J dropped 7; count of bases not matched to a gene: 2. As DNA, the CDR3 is TGTGCCAGCAGTCTACAGGGGAATGAGCAGTTCTTC. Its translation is CASSLQGNEQFF.

This CDR3 is CASSYQARQELRDEQYF. CDR3 bases: TGTGCCAGCAGTTACCAAGCGAGACAGGAGCTTCGGGACGAGCAGTACTTC. V gene TRBV6-6 combines with J gene TRBJ2-7; a weak D match, TRBD1 (6 bases). This CDR3 region has 17 residues. V was pared by 2 bases and J by 5 bases, with 22 bases between. In germline, CDR1 is MNHNY, CDR2 SVGAGI (reference sequence).

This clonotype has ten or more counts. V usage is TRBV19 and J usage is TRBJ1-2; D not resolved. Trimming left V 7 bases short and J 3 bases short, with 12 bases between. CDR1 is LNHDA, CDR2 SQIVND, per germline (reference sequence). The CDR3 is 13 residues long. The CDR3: CASKFGPDYGYTF. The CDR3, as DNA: TGTGCCAGTAAATTCGGACCTGACTATGGCTACACCTTC.

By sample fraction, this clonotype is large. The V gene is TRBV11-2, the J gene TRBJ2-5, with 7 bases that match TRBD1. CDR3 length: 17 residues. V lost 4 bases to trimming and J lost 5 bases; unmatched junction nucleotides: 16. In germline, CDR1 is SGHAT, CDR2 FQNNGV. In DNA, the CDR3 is TGTGCCAGCAGCTCCGGAGACAGGGCGACACTTCGCGAGACCCAGTACTTC. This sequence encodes CASSSGDRATLRETQYF.

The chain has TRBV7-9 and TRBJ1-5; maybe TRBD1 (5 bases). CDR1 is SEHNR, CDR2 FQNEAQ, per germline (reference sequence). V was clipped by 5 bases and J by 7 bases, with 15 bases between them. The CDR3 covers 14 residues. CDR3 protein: CASSPLRDGQPQHF. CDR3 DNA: TGTGCCAGCAGCCCCCTCAGGGATGGACAGCCCCAGCATTTT.

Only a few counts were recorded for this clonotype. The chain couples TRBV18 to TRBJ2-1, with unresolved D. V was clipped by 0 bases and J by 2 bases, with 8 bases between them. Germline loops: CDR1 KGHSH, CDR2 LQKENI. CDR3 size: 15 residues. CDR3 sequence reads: CASSPPTSAYNEQFF. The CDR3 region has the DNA TGTGCCAGCTCACCACCGACCAGCGCCTACAATGAGCAGTTCTTC.

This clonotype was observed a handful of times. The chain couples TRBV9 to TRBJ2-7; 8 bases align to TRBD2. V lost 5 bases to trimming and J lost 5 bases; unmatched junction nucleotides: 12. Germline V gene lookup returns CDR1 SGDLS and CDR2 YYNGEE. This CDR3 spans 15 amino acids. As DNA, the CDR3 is TGTGCCAGCAGTCCTTGGGCGGGGGGCCAGAACGAGCAGTACTTC. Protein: CASSPWAGGQNEQYF.

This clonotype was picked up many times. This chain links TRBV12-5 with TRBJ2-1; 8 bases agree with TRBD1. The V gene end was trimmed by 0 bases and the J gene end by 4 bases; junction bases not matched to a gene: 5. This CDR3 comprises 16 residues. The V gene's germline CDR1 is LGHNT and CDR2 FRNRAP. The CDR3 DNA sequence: TGTGCTAGTGGTTTGGTATCGAGACAGGGGTACAATGAGCAGTTCTTC. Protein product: CASGLVSRQGYNEQFF. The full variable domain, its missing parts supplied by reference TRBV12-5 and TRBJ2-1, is DARVTQTPRHKVTEMGQEVTMRCQPILGHNTVFWYRQTMMQGLELLAYFRNRAPLDDSGMPKDRFSAEMPDATLATLKIQPSEPRDSAVYFCASGLVSRQGYNEQFFGPGTRLTVL.

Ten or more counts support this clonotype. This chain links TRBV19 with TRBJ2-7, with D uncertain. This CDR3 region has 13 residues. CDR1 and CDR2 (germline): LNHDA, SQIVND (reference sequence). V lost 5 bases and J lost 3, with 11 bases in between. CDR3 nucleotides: TGTGCCAGTAGTCCGTCGGACGACTACGAGCAGTACTTC. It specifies CASSPSDDYEQYF. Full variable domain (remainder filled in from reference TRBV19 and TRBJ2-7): DGGITQSPKYLFRKEGQNVTLSCEQNLNHDAMYWYRQDPGQGLRLIYYSQIVNDFQKGDIAEGYSVSREKKESFPLTVTSAQKNPTAFYLCASSPSDDYEQYFGPGTRLTVT.

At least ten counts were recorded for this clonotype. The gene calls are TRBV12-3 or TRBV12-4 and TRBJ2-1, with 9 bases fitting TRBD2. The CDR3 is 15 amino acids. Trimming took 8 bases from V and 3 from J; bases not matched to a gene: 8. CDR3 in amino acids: CASAAGGISYNEQFF. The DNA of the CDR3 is TGTGCCAGCGCGGCGGGAGGGATAAGCTACAATGAGCAGTTCTTC.

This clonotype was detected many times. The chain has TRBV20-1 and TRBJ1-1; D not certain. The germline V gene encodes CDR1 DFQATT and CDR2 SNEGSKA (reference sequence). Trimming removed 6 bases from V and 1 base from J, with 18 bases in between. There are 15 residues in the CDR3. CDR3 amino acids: CSASVGSIGNTEAFF. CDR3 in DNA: TGCAGTGCCTCAGTCGGGTCAATCGGGAACACTGAAGCTTTCTTT.

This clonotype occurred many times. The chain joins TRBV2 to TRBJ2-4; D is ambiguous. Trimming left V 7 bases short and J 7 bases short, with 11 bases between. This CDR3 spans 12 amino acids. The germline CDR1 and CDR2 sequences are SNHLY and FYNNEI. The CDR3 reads CASMAQRNIQYF. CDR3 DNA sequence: TGTGCCAGCATGGCGCAGAGGAACATTCAGTACTTC.

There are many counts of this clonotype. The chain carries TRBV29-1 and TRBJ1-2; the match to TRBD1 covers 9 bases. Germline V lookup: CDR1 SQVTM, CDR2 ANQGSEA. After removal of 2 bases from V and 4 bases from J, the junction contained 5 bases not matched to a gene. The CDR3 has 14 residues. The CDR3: CSVEPGQGGYGYTF. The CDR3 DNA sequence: TGCAGCGTTGAACCGGGACAGGGTGGCTATGGCTACACCTTC.

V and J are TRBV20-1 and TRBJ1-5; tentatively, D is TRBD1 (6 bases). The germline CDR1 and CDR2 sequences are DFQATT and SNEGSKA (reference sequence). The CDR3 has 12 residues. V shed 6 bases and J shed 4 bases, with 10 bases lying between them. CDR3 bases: TGCAGTGCCGGGGGCGGTAATCAGCCCCAGCATTTT. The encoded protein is CSAGGGNQPQHF.

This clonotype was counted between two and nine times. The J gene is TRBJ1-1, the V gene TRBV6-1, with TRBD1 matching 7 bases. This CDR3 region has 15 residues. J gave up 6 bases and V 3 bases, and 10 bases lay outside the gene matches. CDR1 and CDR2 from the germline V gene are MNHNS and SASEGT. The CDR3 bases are TGTGCCAGCAGTGATATTGGGACAGCAGAGCCTGAAGCTTTCTTT. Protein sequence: CASSDIGTAEPEAFF.

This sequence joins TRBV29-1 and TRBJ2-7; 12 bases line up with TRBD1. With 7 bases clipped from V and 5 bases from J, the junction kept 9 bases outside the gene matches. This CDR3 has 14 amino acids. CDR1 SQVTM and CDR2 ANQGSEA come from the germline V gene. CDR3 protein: CSGLTGTGGNEQYF. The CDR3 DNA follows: TGCAGCGGCCTGACTGGGACAGGGGGCAACGAGCAGTACTTC.

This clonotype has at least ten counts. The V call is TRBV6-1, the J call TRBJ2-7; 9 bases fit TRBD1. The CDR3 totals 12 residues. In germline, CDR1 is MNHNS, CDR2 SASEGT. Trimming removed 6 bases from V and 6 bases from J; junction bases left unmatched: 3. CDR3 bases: TGTGCCAGCAGGGGACAGGGTACCGAGCAGTACTTC. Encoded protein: CASRGQGTEQYF.

CDR3 nucleotide sequence: TGTGCCAGCAGCATCATGGGGCAGTTGAACACTGAAGCTTTCTTT. Amino acid sequence: CASSIMGQLNTEAFF. The V call is TRBV5-5, the J call TRBJ1-1, with a weak D call TRBD1 (5 bases). The V gene's germline CDR1 is SGHKS and CDR2 YYEKEE (reference sequence). This CDR3 has 15 residues. With 4 bases removed from V and 0 bases from J, the gap between germline ends came to 13 bases.

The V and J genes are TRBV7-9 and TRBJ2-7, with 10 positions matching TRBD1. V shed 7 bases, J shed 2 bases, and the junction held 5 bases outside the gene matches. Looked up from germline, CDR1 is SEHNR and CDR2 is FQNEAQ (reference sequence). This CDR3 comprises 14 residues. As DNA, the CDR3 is TGTGCCAGCACCGACGGGACAGGGGCCTACGAGCAGTACTTC. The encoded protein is CASTDGTGAYEQYF.

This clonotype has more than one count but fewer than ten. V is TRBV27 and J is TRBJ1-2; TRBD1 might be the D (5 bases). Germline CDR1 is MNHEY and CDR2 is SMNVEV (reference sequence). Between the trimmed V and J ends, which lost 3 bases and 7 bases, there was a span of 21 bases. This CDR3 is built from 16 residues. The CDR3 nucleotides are TGTGCCAGCAGTTTCGGAGGAGGAGAGAGGGGTGGTGGCTACACCTTC. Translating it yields CASSFGGGERGGGYTF.

DNA of the CDR3: TGCGCCAGCAGCCAAGAAGGCCAGGGGGGGTGGCAAGAGACCCAGTACTTC. It translates to CASSQEGQGGWQETQYF. This chain joins TRBV4-1 and TRBJ2-5; D tentatively fits TRBD1 or TRBD2 (7 bases each). V gave up 0 bases and J gave up 2 bases, with 16 bases separating them. The germline V gene has CDR1 MGHRA and CDR2 YSYEKL. The CDR3 covers 17 residues.

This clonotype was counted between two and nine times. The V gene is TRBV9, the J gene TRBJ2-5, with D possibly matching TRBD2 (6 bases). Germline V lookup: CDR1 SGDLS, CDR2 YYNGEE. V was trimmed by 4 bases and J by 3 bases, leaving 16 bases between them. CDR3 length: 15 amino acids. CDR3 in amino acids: CASSLRLDGEETQYF. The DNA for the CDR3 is TGTGCCAGCAGCCTCCGACTAGACGGGGAAGAGACCCAGTACTTC.

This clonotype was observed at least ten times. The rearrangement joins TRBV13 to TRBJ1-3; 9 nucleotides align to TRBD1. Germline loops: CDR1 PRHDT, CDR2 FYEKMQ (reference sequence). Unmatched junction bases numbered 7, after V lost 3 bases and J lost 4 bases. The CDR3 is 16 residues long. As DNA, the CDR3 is TGTGCCAGCAGCTTGGGACAGGGCGGCCTCGGAAACACCATATATTTT. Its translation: CASSLGQGGLGNTIYF.

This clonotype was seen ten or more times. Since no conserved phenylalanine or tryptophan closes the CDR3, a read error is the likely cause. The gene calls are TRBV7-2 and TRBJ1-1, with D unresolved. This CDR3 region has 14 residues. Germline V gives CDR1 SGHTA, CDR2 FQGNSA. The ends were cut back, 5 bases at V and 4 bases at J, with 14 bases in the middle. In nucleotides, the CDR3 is TGTGCCAGCAGCCTCCACGCCAGGCCCACTGAAGCTTTCCTT. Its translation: CASSLHARPTEAFL.

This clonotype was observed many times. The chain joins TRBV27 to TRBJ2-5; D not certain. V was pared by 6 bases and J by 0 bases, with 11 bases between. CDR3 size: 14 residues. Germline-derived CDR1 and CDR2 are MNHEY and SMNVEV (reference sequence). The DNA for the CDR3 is TGTGCCAGCAGCTCGATGGGGAACCAAGAGACCCAGTACTTC. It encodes CASSSMGNQETQYF.

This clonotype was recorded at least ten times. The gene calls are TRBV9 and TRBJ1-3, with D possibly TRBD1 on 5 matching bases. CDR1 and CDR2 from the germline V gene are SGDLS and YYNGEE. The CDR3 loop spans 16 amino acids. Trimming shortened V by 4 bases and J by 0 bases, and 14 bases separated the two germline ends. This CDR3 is CASSWKTDYSGNTIYF. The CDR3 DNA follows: TGTGCCAGCAGCTGGAAGACAGACTACTCTGGAAACACCATATATTTT.

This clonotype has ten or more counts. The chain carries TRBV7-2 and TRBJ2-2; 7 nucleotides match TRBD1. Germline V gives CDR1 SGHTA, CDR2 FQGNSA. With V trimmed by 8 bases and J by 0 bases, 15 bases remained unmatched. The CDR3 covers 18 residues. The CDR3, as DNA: TGTGCCAGCGACCCCCGACAGGGTTATACTACGAACACCGGGGAGCTGTTTTTT. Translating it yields CASDPRQGYTTNTGELFF.

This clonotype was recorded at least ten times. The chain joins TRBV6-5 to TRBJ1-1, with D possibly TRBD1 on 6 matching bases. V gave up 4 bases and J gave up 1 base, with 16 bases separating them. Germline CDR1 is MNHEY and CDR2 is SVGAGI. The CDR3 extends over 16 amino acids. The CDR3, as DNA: TGTGCCAGCAGTTTACTTGGGTTAGGGGGGAACACTGAAGCTTTCTTT. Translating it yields CASSLLGLGGNTEAFF.

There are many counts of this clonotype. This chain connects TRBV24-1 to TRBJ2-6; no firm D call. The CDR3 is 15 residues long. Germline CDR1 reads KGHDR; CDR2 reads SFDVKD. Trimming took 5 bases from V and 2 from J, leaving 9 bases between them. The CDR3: CATSGDAAGANVLTF. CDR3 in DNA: TGTGCCACCAGTGGGGATGCGGCTGGGGCCAACGTCCTGACTTTC.